These 12 T cell receptor beta chains originate from one sample sequenced in a study of T cell responses to AZD1222 COVID-19 vaccine. Repertoires were generated with immunoSEQ multiplex PCR, while TCRdb's copy carries only in-frame clones and drops some. The sample contains 100,000 to 120,000 clones, 89% of which appear only once. This material consisted of peripheral blood, taken 28 days after the second AZD1222 dose. Every receptor here comes from an adult who received the AZD1222 COVID-19 vaccine.

CDR3 bases: TGTGCCAGCAGCCCCATACACGGGACGACCTACAATGAGCAGTTCTTC. Encoded protein: CASSPIHGTTYNEQFF. The chain uses TRBV11-2 and TRBJ2-1; either TRBD1 or TRBD2 may fit D (5 bases each). This CDR3 has 16 residues. Germline V lookup: CDR1 SGHAT, CDR2 FQNNGV. The germline V and J ends were trimmed by 5 bases and 2 bases, with 16 bases remaining between them.

This clone was observed a handful of times. The chain carries TRBV29-1 and TRBJ2-1, with TRBD1 matching 10 bases. Germline V CDR1 and CDR2: SQVTM, ANQGSEA. The CDR3 has 13 residues. V shed 4 bases and J 3 bases; nucleotides not matched to a gene: 0. CDR3: CSVGTGGYNEQFF. As DNA, the CDR3 is TGCAGCGTTGGGACAGGGGGCTACAATGAGCAGTTCTTC.

CDR3 amino acids: CASSEPGAVQPQHF. The CDR3, as DNA: TGTGCCAGCAGTGAACCCGGGGCAGTTCAGCCCCAGCATTTT. The V gene is TRBV6-1, the J gene TRBJ1-5; perhaps TRBD1 as D (5 bases). The CDR3 sequence is 14 residues long. Germline V gives CDR1 MNHNS, CDR2 SASEGT. V was cut by 2 bases and J by 6 bases, with 11 bases left in between.

This clone appeared a single time. J is TRBJ2-1 and V is TRBV7-9; TRBD2 matches at 11 bases. Germline lookup yields CDR1 SEHNR and CDR2 FQNEAQ (reference sequence). J gave up 9 bases and V 0 bases, and 4 bases lay outside the gene matches. This CDR3 contains 15 residues. CDR3 residues: CASSLALAGGGEQFF. CDR3 DNA sequence: TGTGCCAGCAGCTTAGCCCTAGCGGGGGGAGGTGAGCAGTTCTTC.

The table lists this clone with a count of one. This chain links TRBV24-1 with TRBJ2-5; the D gene is possibly TRBD1 (6 bases). The germline V gene encodes CDR1 KGHDR and CDR2 SFDVKD. V lost 6 bases to trimming and J lost 2 bases, with 12 bases between them. The CDR3 spans 14 residues. In DNA form, the CDR3 reads TGTGCCACCAGTTCTGCTAGGGGGCAAGAGACCCAGTACTTC. Residues: CATSSARGQETQYF.

The rearrangement uses TRBV6-5 and TRBJ1-1, with 7 bases fitting TRBD1. CDR3 size: 11 residues. J was trimmed by 4 bases and V by 10 bases; bases with no gene match: 3. The V gene's germline CDR1 is MNHEY and CDR2 SVGAGI. The CDR3 loop reads CAIQGFTEAFF. In DNA form, the CDR3 reads TGTGCCATACAGGGGTTCACTGAAGCTTTCTTT.

The genes are TRBV9 and TRBJ2-7; D is unresolved. This CDR3 has 13 residues. Trimming shortened V by 4 bases and J by 0 bases, and 8 bases separated the two germline ends. Per germline, CDR1 SGDLS and CDR2 YYNGEE. The CDR3 sequence is CASSLSDSYEQYF. The CDR3 nucleotides read TGTGCCAGCAGCCTCTCTGACTCCTACGAGCAGTACTTC.

This clone showed up just a few times. The V and J genes are TRBV9 and TRBJ2-1; possible D gene TRBD2, 6 bases. Germline lookup yields CDR1 SGDLS and CDR2 YYNGEE. V lost 0 bases and J lost 2, with 9 bases in between. The CDR3 contains 15 residues. CDR3 DNA sequence: TGTGCCAGCAGCGTAGCTAGCGTGACCTACAATGAGCAGTTCTTC. Its translation is CASSVASVTYNEQFF.

The J gene is TRBJ2-5, the V gene TRBV3-1 (or the pseudogene TRBV3-2); TRBD2 matches at 8 bases. The V gene end was trimmed by 1 base and the J gene end by 1 base; junction bases not matched to a gene: 8. The CDR3 is 17 residues long. Germline-derived CDR1 and CDR2 are LGHDT and YNNKEL (reference sequence). The CDR3 nucleotides read TGTGCCAGCAGCCAAGGGGGCCCGGGGGGGGCCCAAGAGACCCAGTACTTC. Translating gives CASSQGGPGGAQETQYF.

This chain links TRBV28 with TRBJ2-3; no clear D gene. Germline assignment: CDR1 MDHEN and CDR2 SYDVKM. The CDR3 length is 12 residues. V lost 3 bases, J lost 4 bases, and 5 bases lay in between. The CDR3 bases are TGTGCCAGCAGTTTGGGATCAGATACGCAGTATTTT. It specifies CASSLGSDTQYF.

This clone was picked up one time. The chain has TRBV5-4 and TRBJ2-5, with a weak D call TRBD1 (6 bases). CDR1 and CDR2 from the germline V gene are SGHNT and YYREEE (reference sequence). The ends were cut back, 3 bases at V and 5 bases at J, with 11 bases in the middle. The CDR3 is made up of 13 amino acids. CDR3 DNA sequence: TGTGCCAGCAGCTCATACAGGGAGGAGACCCAGTACTTC. Amino acid sequence: CASSSYREETQYF.

V is TRBV2 and J is TRBJ1-1; D is undetermined. CDR1 and CDR2 (germline): SNHLY, FYNNEI. The CDR3 length is 13 residues. V was clipped by 4 bases and J by 1 base, with 7 bases between them. This chain's CDR3 is CASSAYENTEAFF. CDR3 nucleotide sequence: TGTGCCAGCAGTGCCTACGAGAACACTGAAGCTTTCTTT.